These 10 T cell receptor beta chains came from one sample sequenced in a study of T cell responses to AZD1222 COVID-19 vaccine. The data were produced by immunoSEQ multiplex PCR, yet TCRdb's version contains in-frame clones alone and is incomplete. The repertoire consists of roughly 100,000 clones, with around nine tenths occurring once and the leading ten covering about 2.5%. The starting material was peripheral blood, obtained 28 days after the second AZD1222 dose. The receptors originated from an adult who received the AZD1222 COVID-19 vaccine.

V is TRBV7-2 and J is TRBJ2-1; D unresolved. V lost 5 bases and J lost 0, with 14 bases in between. CDR3 length: 16 amino acids. Germline lookup yields CDR1 SGHTA and CDR2 FQGNSA. The CDR3 loop reads CASSLWTRSSYNEQFF. The CDR3 DNA reads TGTGCCAGCAGCCTATGGACGCGTAGCTCCTACAATGAGCAGTTCTTC. Based on the CDR3 plus reference TRBV7-2 and TRBJ2-1, the full variable domain is GAGVSQSPSNKVTEKGKDVELRCDPISGHTALYWYRQSLGQGLEFLIYFQGNSAPDKSGLPSDRFSAERTGGSVSTLTIQRTQQEDSAVYLCASSLWTRSSYNEQFFGPGTRLTVL.

This clone has only one observation. The chain joins TRBV30 to TRBJ1-5, with D unclear. Germline-derived CDR1 and CDR2 are GTSNPN and SVGIG (reference sequence). This CDR3 region has 13 residues. Trimming took off 0 bases at V and 4 bases at J, with 7 bases between the two ends. The CDR3 here is CAWSVMGNQPQHF. CDR3 DNA: TGTGCCTGGAGTGTAATGGGGAATCAGCCCCAGCATTTT.

This chain connects TRBV5-4 to TRBJ1-2, with D possibly TRBD1 on 6 matching bases. Germline V gives CDR1 SGHNT, CDR2 YYREEE (reference sequence). CDR3 length: 13 amino acids. V shed 4 bases and J shed 3 bases, with 10 bases lying between them. The CDR3 bases are TGTGCCAGCAGCAACACAGGGCACTATGGCTACACCTTC. It specifies CASSNTGHYGYTF.

This rearrangement joins TRBV7-3 to TRBJ1-1; 7 bases align to TRBD1. V gave up 4 bases and J gave up 4 bases; unmatched junction bases: 9. The CDR3 extends over 15 amino acids. Germline values: CDR1 SGHTA, CDR2 FQGTGA. The CDR3 DNA sequence: TGTGCCAGCAGCTCGACAGGGCCGGGTGGCACTGAAGCTTTCTTT. Protein sequence: CASSSTGPGGTEAFF.

This clone is a singleton in its sample. The V and J genes are TRBV18 and TRBJ2-3; 7 positions match TRBD2. There are 16 residues in the CDR3. Germline trimming cut 5 bases from V and 1 base from J; bases unmatched to any gene: 9. Germline V lookup: CDR1 KGHSH, CDR2 LQKENI. CDR3: CASSASLAGGTDTQYF. CDR3 nucleotide sequence: TGTGCCAGCTCAGCCTCCCTTGCGGGAGGCACAGATACGCAGTATTTT.

This clone was recorded once. This chain joins TRBV28 and TRBJ1-5; D perhaps matches TRBD1 (5 bases). Per germline, CDR1 MDHEN and CDR2 SYDVKM. The CDR3 has 18 residues. The V end lost 2 bases, the J end lost 2 bases, and 19 bases lay between the germline ends. The CDR3 DNA is TGTGCCAGCAGTTTACTGTTGGGGACCTTCGAGGGCAATCAGCCCCAGCATTTT. This gives the protein CASSLLLGTFEGNQPQHF.

CDR3 nucleotides: TGTGCCAGCTCACCACGGTCCGGCGGGGCGAACACCGGGGAGCTGTTTTTT. Its translation: CASSPRSGGANTGELFF. The chain links TRBV18 to TRBJ2-2, with D tentatively TRBD2 (6 bases). Germline V CDR1 and CDR2: KGHSH, LQKENI. CDR3 length: 17 residues. V lost 1 base to trimming and J lost 0 bases, with 12 bases between them.

V and J are TRBV28 and TRBJ2-5, with 7 bases identical to TRBD1. The J segment lost 3 bases and the V segment lost 4 bases, leaving 2 bases of the junction unmatched. This CDR3 contains 13 residues. Germline assignment: CDR1 MDHEN and CDR2 SYDVKM. CDR3 nucleotide sequence: TGTGCCAGCAGTTCCGGGACAGAAGAGACCCAGTACTTC. Translation: CASSSGTEETQYF.

The chain carries TRBV27 and TRBJ1-5; TRBD1 might be the D (5 bases). The CDR3 is made up of 14 amino acids. V lost 3 bases, J lost 6 bases, and 12 bases lay in between. The germline V gene encodes CDR1 MNHEY and CDR2 SMNVEV (reference sequence). The CDR3 spells CASSFGAGSQPQHF. The CDR3 DNA sequence: TGTGCCAGCAGTTTTGGGGCAGGGAGTCAGCCCCAGCATTTT.

The gene calls are TRBV2 and TRBJ1-5; D not resolved. From germline, CDR1 is SNHLY and CDR2 FYNNEI. Trimming cost V 5 bases and J 9 bases, with 20 bases left between them. The CDR3 has 15 residues. DNA of the CDR3: TGTGCCAGCAGTCCGGAGATTGGTGGGATTCGGCCCCAGCATTTT. It encodes CASSPEIGGIRPQHF.